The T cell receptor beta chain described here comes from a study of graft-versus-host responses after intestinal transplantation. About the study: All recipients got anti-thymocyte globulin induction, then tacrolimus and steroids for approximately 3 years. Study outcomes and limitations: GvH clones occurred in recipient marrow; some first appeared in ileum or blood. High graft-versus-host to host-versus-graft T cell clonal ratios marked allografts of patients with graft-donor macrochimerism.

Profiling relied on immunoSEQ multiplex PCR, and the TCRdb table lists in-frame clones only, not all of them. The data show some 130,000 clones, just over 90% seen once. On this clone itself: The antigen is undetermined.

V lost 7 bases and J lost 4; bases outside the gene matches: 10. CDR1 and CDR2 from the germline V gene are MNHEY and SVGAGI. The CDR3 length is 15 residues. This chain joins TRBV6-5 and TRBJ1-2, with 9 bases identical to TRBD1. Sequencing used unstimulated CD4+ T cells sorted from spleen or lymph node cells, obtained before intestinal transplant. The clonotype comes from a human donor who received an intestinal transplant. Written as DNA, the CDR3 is TGTGCCAGCACCCGAGACAGGGGGTTGGGCTATGGCTACACCTTC. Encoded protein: CASTRDRGLGYGYTF.